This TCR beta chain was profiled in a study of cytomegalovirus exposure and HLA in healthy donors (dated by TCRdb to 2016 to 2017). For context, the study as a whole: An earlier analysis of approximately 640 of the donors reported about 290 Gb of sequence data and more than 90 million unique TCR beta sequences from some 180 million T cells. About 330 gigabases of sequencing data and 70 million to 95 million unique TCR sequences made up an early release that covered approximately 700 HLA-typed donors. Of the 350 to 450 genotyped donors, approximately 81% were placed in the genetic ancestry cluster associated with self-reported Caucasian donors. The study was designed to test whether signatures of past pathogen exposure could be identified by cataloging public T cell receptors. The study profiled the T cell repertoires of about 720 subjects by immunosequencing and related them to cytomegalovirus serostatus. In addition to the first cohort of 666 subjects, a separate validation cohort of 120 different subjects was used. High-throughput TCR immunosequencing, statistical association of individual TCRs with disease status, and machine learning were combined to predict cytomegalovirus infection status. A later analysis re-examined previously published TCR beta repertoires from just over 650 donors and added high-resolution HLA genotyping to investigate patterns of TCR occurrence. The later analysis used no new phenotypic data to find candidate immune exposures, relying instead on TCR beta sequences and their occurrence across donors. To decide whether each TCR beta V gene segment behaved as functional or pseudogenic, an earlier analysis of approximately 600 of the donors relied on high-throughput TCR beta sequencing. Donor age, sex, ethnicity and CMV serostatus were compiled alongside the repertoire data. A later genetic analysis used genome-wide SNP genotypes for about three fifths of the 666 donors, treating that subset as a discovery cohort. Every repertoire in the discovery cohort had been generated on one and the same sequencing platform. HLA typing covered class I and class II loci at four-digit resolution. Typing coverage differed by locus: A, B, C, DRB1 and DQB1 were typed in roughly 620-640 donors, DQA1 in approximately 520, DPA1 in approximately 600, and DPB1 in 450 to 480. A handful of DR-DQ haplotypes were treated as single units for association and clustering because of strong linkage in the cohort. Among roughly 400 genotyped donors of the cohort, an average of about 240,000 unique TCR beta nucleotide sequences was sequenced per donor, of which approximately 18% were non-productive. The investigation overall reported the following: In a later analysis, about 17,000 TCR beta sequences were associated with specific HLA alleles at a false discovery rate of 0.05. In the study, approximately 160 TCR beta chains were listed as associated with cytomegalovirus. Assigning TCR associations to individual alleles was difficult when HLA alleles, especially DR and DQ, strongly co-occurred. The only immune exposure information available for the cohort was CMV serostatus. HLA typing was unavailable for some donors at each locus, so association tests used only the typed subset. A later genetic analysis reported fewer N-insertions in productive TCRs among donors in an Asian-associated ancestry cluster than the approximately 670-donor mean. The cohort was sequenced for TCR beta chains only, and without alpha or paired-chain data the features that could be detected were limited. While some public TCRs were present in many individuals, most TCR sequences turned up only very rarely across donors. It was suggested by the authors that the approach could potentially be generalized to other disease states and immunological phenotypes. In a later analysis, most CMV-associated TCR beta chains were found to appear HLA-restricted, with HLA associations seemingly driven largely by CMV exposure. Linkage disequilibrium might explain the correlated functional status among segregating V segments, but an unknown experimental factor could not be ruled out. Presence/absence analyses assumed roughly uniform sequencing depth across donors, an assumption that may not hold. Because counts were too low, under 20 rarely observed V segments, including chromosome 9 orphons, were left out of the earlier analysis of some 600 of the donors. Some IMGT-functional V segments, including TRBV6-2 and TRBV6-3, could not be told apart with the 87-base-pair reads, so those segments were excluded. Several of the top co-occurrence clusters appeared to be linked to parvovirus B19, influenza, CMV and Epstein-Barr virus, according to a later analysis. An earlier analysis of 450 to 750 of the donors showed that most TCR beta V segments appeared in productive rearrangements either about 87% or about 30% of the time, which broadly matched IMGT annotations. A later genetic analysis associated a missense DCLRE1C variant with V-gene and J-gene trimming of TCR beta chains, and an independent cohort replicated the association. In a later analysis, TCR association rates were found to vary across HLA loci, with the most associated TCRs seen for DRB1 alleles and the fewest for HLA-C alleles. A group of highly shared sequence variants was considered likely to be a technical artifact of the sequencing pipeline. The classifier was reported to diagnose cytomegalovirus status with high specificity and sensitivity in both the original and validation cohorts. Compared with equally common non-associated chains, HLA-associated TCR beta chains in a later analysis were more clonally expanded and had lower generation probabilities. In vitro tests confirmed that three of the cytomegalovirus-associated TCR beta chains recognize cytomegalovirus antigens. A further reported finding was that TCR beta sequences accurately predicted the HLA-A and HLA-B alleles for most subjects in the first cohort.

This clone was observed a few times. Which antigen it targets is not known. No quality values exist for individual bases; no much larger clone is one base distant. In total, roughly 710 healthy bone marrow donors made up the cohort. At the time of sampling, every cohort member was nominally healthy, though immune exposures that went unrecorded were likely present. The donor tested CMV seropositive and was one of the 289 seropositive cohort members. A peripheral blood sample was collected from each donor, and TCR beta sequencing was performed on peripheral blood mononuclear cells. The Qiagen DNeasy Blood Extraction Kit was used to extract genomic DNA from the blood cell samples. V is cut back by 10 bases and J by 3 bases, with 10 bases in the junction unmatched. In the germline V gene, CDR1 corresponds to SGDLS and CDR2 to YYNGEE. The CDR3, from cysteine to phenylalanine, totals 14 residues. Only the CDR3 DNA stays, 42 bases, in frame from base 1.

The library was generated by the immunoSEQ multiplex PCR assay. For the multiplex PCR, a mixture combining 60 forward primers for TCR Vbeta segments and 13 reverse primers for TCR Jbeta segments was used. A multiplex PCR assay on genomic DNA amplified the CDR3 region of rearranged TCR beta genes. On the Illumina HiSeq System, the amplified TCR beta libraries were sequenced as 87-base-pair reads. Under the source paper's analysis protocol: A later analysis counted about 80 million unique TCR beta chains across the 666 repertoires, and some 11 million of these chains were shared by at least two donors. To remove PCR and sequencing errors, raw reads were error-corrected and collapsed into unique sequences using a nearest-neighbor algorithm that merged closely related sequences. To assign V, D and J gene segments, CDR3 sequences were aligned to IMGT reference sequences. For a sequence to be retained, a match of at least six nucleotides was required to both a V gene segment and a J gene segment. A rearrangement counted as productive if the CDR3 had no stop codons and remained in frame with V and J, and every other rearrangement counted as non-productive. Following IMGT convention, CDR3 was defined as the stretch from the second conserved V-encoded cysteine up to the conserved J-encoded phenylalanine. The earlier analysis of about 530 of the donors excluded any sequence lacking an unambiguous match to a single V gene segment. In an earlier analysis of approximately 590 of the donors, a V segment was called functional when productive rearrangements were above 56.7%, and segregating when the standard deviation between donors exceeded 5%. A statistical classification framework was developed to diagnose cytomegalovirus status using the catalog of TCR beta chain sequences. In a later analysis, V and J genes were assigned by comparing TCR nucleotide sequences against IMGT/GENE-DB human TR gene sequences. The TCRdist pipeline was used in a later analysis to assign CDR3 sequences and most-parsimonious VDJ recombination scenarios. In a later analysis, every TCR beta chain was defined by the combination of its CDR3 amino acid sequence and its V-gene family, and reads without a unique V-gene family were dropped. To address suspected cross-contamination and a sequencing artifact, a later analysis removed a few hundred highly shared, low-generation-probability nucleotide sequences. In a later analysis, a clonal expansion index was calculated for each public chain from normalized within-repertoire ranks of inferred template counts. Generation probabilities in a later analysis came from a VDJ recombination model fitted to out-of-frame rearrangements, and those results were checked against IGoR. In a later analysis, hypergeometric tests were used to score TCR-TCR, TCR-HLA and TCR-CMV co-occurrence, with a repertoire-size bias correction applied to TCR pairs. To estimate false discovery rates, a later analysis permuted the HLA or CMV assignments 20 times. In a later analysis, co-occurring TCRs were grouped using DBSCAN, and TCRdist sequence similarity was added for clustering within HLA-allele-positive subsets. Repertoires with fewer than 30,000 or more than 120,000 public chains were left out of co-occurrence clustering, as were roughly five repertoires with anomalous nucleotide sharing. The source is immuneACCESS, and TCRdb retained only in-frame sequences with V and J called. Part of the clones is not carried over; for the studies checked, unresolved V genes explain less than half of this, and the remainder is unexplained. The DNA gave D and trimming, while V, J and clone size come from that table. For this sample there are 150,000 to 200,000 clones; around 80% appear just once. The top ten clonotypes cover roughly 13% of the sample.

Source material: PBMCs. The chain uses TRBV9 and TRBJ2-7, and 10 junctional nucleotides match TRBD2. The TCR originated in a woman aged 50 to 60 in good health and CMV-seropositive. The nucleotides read TGTGCCGCGGGGGTAGCGGGGGGATTCTACGAGCAGTACTTC. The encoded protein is CAAGVAGGFYEQYF.